This TCR beta chain was documented in a study of human T cells and chemical hapten exposure. For the study at large: Per-sample TCR yield variability stemmed mainly from small pooled library volume differences. Study findings and constraints: Among expanded TCRs, significantly more large CDR3 similarity clusters formed than among controls.

TCRdb redid the calling of the RACE reads with MiXCR, one entry per CDR3 protein. The sample has 250,000 to 300,000 distinct CDR3 sequences, almost 8% seen once. V lost 5 bases and J lost 0; bases outside the gene matches: 5. The CDR3 runs to 15 residues. Per germline, CDR1 SGHAT and CDR2 FQDESV (reference sequence). Time point: pre-sensitization, week 0. Treatment described: therapeutic diphenylcyclopropenone sensitization with weekly scalp DPC. Samples of blood were obtained prior to the application of each patch test. This clonotype was seen ten or more times. The antigen remains undetermined. The chain uses TRBV11-1 and TRBJ2-7, with 9 bases that match TRBD1. This specimen consisted of whole blood, obtained in connection with sensitization to the hapten diphenylcyclopropenone (DPC). The clonotype comes from a man younger than 30 with alopecia areata. Some clones in this sample may be carry-over from other donors' samples. For the CDR3, the DNA is TGTGCCAGCAGCCCAGGGACAGGGCGCTCCTACGAGCAGTACGTC. As protein: CASSPGTGRSYEQYV.